Listed below are T cell receptor beta chains from one sample, sequenced in a study of cytomegalovirus exposure and HLA in healthy donors. TCRdb keeps only in-frame clones here, not all; method: immunoSEQ multiplex PCR. This sample carries approximately 69,000 clones, 76% of them seen once, and the ten largest clones take around 3%. The sequencing input was PBMCs. The receptor set was obtained from a man in his late teens or twenties in good health and CMV-seronegative. The CDR3 runs from the conserved cysteine through the conserved F or W. D genes are given only for firm matches. Clone size is shown for a subset of rows, as once, few, many or a class of expanded clone.

d_call	clone_size	v_call	cdr3_length	j_call	cdr3_nt	cdr3_aa
NA	NA	TRBV7-9	16	TRBJ1-3	TGTGCCAGCAGCTTAGGAGGGCCGGGTTCTGGAAACACCATATATTTT	CASSLGGPGSGNTIYF
TRBD1	NA	TRBV5-1	16	TRBJ2-7	TGCGCCAGCAGCGCCCGACAGGGGGCCGCCTCCTACGAGCAGTACTTC	CASSARQGAASYEQYF
NA	NA	TRBV7-2	16	TRBJ2-4	TGTGCCAGCAGCCCTCTCACCCGAGGCAGGGAGGTTATTCAGTACTTC	CASSPLTRGREVIQYF
NA	NA	TRBV27	13	TRBJ2-7	TGTGCCAGCAGTCCTCGAGGAGGGTTCGAGCAGTACTTC	CASSPRGGFEQYF
TRBD1	NA	TRBV7-2	15	TRBJ1-2	TGTGCCAGCAGCTTAGTTCCCAGGGGGACCTATGGCTACACCTTC	CASSLVPRGTYGYTF
TRBD1	NA	TRBV6-1	16	TRBJ1-5	TGTGCCAGCAGTGAAGCGGTGACAGGGACGGGGCAGCCCCAGCATTTT	CASSEAVTGTGQPQHF
NA	few	TRBV5-1	14	TRBJ1-5	TGCGCCAGCAGCTTGAGAGGCGGCAATCAGCCCCAGCATTTT	CASSLRGGNQPQHF
NA	NA	TRBV11-3	14	TRBJ2-6	TGTGCCAGCAGCTCGGGCTCTGGGGCCAACGTCCTGACTTTC	CASSSGSGANVLTF
TRBD1	NA	TRBV6-1	14	TRBJ2-3	TGTGCCAGCAGTGGGACAGGGGGCTCAGATACGCAGTATTTT	CASSGTGGSDTQYF
TRBD2	few	TRBV19	14	TRBJ2-1	TGTGCCAGTAGTAAGAGCGGGACTATCGGTGAGCAGTTCTTC	CASSKSGTIGEQFF
NA	NA	TRBV19	15	TRBJ1-1	TGTGCCAGTAGACGCCCGACAGTTATGAACACTGAAGCTTTCTTT	CASRRPTVMNTEAFF
NA	NA	TRBV7-3	14	TRBJ1-1	TGTGCCAGCAGCATGGGGGGGCTGAACACTGAAGCTTTCTTT	CASSMGGLNTEAFF
NA	NA	TRBV7-8	14	TRBJ1-1	TGTGCCAGCAGCTTAGGAGCGGGAGGGACTGAAGCTTTCTTT	CASSLGAGGTEAFF
TRBD2	NA	TRBV7-9	18	TRBJ2-1	TGTGCCAGCAGCCCCCCACGGGCCGGGACTATTGAACGCAATGAGCAGTTCTTC	CASSPPRAGTIERNEQFF
TRBD2	NA	TRBV6-1	14	TRBJ2-1	TGTGCCAGCGGGTCTAGCGGAAGGTACAATGAGCAGTTCTTC	CASGSSGRYNEQFF
NA	NA	TRBV18	17	TRBJ2-2	TGTGCCAGCTCCCCCCGACAGACCCTGGGGAACACCGGGGAGCTGTTTTTT	CASSPRQTLGNTGELFF
TRBD2	few	TRBV9	17	TRBJ2-5	TGTGCCAGCAGCGTAGGAGTGGCGGGGGGGCCCATAGAGACCCAGTACTTC	CASSVGVAGGPIETQYF
TRBD1	NA	TRBV5-4	15	TRBJ1-2	TGTGCCAGCAGCTCTCGGGACAGGGGTAACTCTGGCTACACCTTC	CASSSRDRGNSGYTF
TRBD2	NA	TRBV11-2	16	TRBJ2-1	TGTGCCAGCAGCTTAGGGCTAGCGGGGGGGCCCAATGAGCAGTTCTTC	CASSLGLAGGPNEQFF
NA	NA	TRBV5-1	14	TRBJ2-1	TGCGCCAGCAGCTTGGTAACAGGCTACAATGAGCAGTTCTTC	CASSLVTGYNEQFF
NA	NA	TRBV28	16	TRBJ1-5	TGTGCCAGCAGTTCCCCTTGGGCGGGAAACAATCAGCCCCAGCATTTT	CASSSPWAGNNQPQHF
NA	NA	TRBV7-9	15	TRBJ1-6	TGTGCCAGCAGTTTCCGGGACACGGATAATTCACCCCTCCACTTT	CASSFRDTDNSPLHF
NA	NA	TRBV10-2	15	TRBJ2-1	TGCGCCAGCAGTGAGGACGGGGGCTCCTACAATGAGCAGTTCTTC	CASSEDGGSYNEQFF
NA	NA	TRBV28	15	TRBJ2-1	TGTGCCAGCAGTTTACTGGCTGAAACCTACAATGAGCAGTTCTTC	CASSLLAETYNEQFF
TRBD1	NA	TRBV5-1	15	TRBJ2-7	TGCGCCAGCAGCGTATCGGGACAGGGGACCTACGAGCAGTACTTC	CASSVSGQGTYEQYF
NA	NA	TRBV5-4	15	TRBJ2-2	TGTGCCAGCAGACCGGGGTTCTCGGGCACCGGGGAGCTGTTTTTT	CASRPGFSGTGELFF
TRBD2	NA	TRBV5-4	17	TRBJ2-1	TGTGCCAGCAGCTTTCTCCGGCCGGGACTAGGTGGTAGTGAGCAGTTCTTC	CASSFLRPGLGGSEQFF
TRBD2	NA	TRBV5-1	16	TRBJ2-3	TGCGCCAGCAGCTTGGATAGTAGCGGGGGGTTAGGTACGCAGTATTTT	CASSLDSSGGLGTQYF
NA	NA	TRBV9	14	TRBJ2-3	TGTGCCAGCAGCCGGGACTTTCTCACAGATACGCAGTATTTT	CASSRDFLTDTQYF
TRBD1	NA	TRBV2	12	TRBJ2-5	TGTGCCAGCAAGCAGGGGGCGCCTGAGCAGTACTTC	CASKQGAPEQYF
NA	NA	TRBV6-5	13	TRBJ1-6	TGTGCCAGCAGAATGGGCAGGGAAGAACCCCTCCACTTT	CASRMGREEPLHF
NA	NA	TRBV5-4	15	TRBJ2-5	TGTGCCAGCGGAGCCGGTCTAGACTTAACGGGGACCCAGTACTTC	CASGAGLDLTGTQYF
NA	once	TRBV7-2	13	TRBJ2-3	TGTGCCAGCAGCAGGAACCCAGGAGATACGCAGTATTTT	CASSRNPGDTQYF
TRBD1	NA	TRBV19	14	TRBJ1-2	TGTGCCAGTACCTTACAGGGGAATAACTATGGCTACACCTTC	CASTLQGNNYGYTF
NA	NA	TRBV5-4	15	TRBJ1-5	TGTGCCAGCAGCTTGATGGGAGTTACCAATCAGCCCCAGCATTTT	CASSLMGVTNQPQHF
TRBD2	NA	TRBV19	15	TRBJ2-1	TGTGCCAGTAGTATAGCAGCGGGGGGGAACAATGAGCAGTTCTTC	CASSIAAGGNNEQFF
NA	few	TRBV20-1	10	TRBJ1-2	TGCAGTGCCGAGGACTATGGCTACACCTTC	CSAEDYGYTF
TRBD1	NA	TRBV5-1	14	TRBJ2-2	TGCGCCAGCAGCTTCGGGACAGCCACCGGGGAGCTGTTTTTT	CASSFGTATGELFF
NA	NA	TRBV6-6	14	TRBJ2-5	TGTGCCAGCAGTTCTGGTAGATTACAAGAGACCCAGTACTTC	CASSSGRLQETQYF
TRBD2	NA	TRBV7-6	12	TRBJ2-5	TGTGCCAGCAGCCCCGGGGGGGGGACCCAGTACTTC	CASSPGGGTQYF
TRBD1	NA	TRBV28	19	TRBJ1-1	TGTGCCAGCAGAATGACCCCTTGGGCGCGGACAGGAGCCTACACTGAAGCTTTCTTT	CASRMTPWARTGAYTEAFF
NA	few	TRBV5-1	14	TRBJ2-1	TGCGCCAGCACCACGGGAAGCTCCTACAATGAGCAGTTCTTC	CASTTGSSYNEQFF
TRBD2	NA	TRBV11-2	16	TRBJ2-3	TGTGCCAGCACCCCCGGCGGCGGGGGGGCGGCAGATACGCAGTATTTT	CASTPGGGGAADTQYF
NA	NA	TRBV2	15	TRBJ1-1	TGTGCCAGCAGTGAGGGAGGGGGAGGGAGCACTGAAGCTTTCTTT	CASSEGGGGSTEAFF
NA	NA	TRBV19	14	TRBJ1-5	TGTGCCAGTAGTATACTACAGGGTGATCAGCCCCAGCATTTT	CASSILQGDQPQHF
TRBD1	NA	TRBV6-4	17	TRBJ2-2	TGTGCCAGCTCACGCCTAGGACAGGGGGCGAACACCGGGGAGCTGTTTTTT	CASSRLGQGANTGELFF
NA	NA	TRBV18	14	TRBJ1-1	TGTGCCAGCTCACGAGGGGGGGGTTTAACTGAAGCTTTCTTT	CASSRGGGLTEAFF
TRBD1	NA	TRBV27	16	TRBJ1-2	TGTGCCAGCAGATGCTGGACAGGGCGGTCTTGGGTTTGTGACACCTTC	CASRCWTGRSWVCDTF
TRBD1	NA	TRBV5-1	15	TRBJ1-3	TGCGCCAGCAGGCCGGGACAGTCCTCTGGAAACACCATATATTTT	CASRPGQSSGNTIYF
TRBD1	once	TRBV7-6	17	TRBJ1-3	TGTGCCAGCAGCTTAGGGGGACAGGGGACTACTGGAAACACCATATATTTT	CASSLGGQGTTGNTIYF
TRBD2	NA	TRBV6-5	13	TRBJ2-3	TGTGCCAGCAGTCTAGCGGGCACAGATACGCAGTATTTT	CASSLAGTDTQYF
NA	NA	TRBV5-4	15	TRBJ2-1	TGTGCCAGCAGCTTGTTGGGAGTGGGGGGCAATGAGCAGTTCTTC	CASSLLGVGGNEQFF